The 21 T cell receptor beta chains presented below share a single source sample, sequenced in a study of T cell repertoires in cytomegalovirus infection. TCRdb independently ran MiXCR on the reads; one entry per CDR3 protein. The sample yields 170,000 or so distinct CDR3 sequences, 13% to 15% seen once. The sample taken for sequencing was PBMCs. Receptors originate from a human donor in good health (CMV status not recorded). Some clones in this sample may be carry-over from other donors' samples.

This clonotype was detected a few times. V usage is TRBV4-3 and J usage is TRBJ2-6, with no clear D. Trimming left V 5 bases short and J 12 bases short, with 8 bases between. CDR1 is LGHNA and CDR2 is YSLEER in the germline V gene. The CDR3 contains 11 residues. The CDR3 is CASSDLGVLTF. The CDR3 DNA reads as TGCGCCAGCAGCGACCTAGGCGTCCTGACTTTC.

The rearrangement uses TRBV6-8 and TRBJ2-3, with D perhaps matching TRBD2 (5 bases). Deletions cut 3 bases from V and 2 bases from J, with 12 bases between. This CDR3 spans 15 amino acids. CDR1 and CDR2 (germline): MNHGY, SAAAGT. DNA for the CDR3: TGTGCCAGCAGTTATATCGGGGAACCCACAGATACGCAGTATTTT. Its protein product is CASSYIGEPTDTQYF.

CDR3 in amino acids: CASSEYSTATYEQYF. The CDR3 DNA reads TGTGCCAGCAGTGAATACAGTACTGCTACCTACGAGCAGTACTTC. The chain recombines TRBV25-1 with TRBJ2-7; no clear D gene. With 0 bases removed from V and 2 bases from J, the gap between germline ends came to 11 bases. The germline V gene has CDR1 MGHDK and CDR2 SYGVNS. The CDR3 length is 15 residues.

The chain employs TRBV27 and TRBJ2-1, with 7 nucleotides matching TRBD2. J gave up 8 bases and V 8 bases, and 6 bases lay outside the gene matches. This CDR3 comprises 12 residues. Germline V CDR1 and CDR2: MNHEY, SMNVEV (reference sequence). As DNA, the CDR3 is TGTGCCAGCGCTGGCGGGGGTCATGAGCAGTTCTTC. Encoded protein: CASAGGGHEQFF.

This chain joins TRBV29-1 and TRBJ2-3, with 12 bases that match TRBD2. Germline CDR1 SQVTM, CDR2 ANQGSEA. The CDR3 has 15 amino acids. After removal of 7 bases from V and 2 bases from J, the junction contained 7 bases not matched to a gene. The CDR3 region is CSDPGLAGHTDTQYF. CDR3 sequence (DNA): TGCAGCGATCCAGGACTAGCGGGGCACACAGATACGCAGTATTTT.

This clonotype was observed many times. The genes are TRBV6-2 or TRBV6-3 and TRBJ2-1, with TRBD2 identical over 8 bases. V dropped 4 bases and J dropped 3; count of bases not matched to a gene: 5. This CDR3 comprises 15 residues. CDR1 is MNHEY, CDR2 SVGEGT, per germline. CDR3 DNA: TGTGCCAGCAGTTTCGGGGGGGCCATCTACAATGAGCAGTTCTTC. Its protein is CASSFGGAIYNEQFF.

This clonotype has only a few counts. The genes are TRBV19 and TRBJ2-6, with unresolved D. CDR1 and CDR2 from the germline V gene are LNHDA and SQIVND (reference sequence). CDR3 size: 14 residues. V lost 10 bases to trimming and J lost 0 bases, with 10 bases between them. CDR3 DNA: TGTGCCACCGCTGACATCTCTGGGGCCAACGTCCTGACTTTC. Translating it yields CATADISGANVLTF.

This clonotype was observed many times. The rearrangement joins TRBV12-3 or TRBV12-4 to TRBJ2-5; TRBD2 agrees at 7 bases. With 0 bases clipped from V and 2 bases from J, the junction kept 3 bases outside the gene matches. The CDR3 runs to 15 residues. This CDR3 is CASSLATSVQETQYF. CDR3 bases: TGTGCCAGCAGTTTAGCCACTAGCGTTCAAGAGACCCAGTACTTC.

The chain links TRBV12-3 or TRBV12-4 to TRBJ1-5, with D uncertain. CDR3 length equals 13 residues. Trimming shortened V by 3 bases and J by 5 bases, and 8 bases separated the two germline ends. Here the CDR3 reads CASSFSADQPQHF. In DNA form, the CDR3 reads TGTGCCAGCAGTTTTTCAGCGGATCAGCCCCAGCATTTT.

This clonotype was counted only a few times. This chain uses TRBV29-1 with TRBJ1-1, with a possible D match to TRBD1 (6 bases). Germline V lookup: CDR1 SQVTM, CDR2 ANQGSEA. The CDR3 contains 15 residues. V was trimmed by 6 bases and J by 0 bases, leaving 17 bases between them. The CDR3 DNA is TGCAGCGTACAGGGTATAGTAGGAATGAACACTGAAGCTTTCTTT. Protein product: CSVQGIVGMNTEAFF.

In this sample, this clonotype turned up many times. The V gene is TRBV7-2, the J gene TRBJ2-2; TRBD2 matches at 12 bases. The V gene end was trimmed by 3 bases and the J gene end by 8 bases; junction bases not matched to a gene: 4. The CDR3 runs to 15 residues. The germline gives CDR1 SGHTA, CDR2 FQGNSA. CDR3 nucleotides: TGTGCCAGCAGCTTTCTGACTAGCGGGGGTGGGGAGCTGTTTTTT. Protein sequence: CASSFLTSGGGELFF.

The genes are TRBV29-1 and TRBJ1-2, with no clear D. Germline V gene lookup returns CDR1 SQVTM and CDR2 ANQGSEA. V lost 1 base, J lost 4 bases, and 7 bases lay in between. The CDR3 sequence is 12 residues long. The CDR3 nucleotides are TGCAGCGTTGAAGGGGGTGGCTATGGCTACACCTTC. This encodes CSVEGGGYGYTF.

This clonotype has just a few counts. The CDR3 spells CASSRPSGANVLTF. The CDR3 bases are TGTGCCAGCAGCCGTCCCTCTGGGGCCAACGTCCTGACTTTC. The genes are TRBV6-5 and TRBJ2-6; D is unresolved. V lost 6 bases and J 0 bases, leaving 6 bases between the germline ends. The CDR3 is 14 amino acids. CDR1 is MNHEY, CDR2 SVGAGI, per germline.

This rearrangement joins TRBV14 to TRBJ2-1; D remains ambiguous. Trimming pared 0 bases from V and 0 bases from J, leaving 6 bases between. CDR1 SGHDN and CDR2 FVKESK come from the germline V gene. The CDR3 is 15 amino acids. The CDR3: CASSQEWASYNEQFF. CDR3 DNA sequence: TGTGCCAGCAGCCAAGAGTGGGCCTCCTACAATGAGCAGTTCTTC.

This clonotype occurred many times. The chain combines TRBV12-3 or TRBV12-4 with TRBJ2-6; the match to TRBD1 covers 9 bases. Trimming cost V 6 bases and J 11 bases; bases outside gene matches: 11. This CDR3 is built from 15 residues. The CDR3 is CASSPDRGIVHVLTF. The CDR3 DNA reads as TGTGCCAGCAGCCCCGACAGGGGGATTGTCCACGTCCTGACTTTC.

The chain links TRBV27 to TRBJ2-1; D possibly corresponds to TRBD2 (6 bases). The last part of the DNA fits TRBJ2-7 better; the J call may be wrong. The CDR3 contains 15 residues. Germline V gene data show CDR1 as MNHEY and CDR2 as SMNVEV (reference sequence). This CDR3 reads CATSLTRDSYNEQYF. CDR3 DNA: TGTGCCACCTCCCTTACCAGGGACTCCTACAATGAGCAGTACTTC.

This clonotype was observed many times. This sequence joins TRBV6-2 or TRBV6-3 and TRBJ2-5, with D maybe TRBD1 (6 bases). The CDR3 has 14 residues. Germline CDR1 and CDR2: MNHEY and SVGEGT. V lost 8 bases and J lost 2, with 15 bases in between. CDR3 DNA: TGTGCCAGCGACCAAACAGGGCTACAAGAGACCCAGTACTTC. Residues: CASDQTGLQETQYF.

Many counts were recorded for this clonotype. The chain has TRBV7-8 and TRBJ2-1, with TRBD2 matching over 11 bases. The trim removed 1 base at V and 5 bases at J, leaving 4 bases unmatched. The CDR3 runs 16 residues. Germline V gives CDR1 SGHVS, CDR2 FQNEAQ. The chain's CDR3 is CASSLVALAGDNEQFF. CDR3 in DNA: TGTGCCAGCAGCTTAGTGGCACTAGCGGGAGACAATGAGCAGTTCTTC.

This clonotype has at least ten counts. The CDR3 sequence is CASTSPRTDTQYF. CDR3 DNA sequence: TGTGCCAGCACCTCTCCTAGGACAGATACGCAGTATTTT. The rearrangement uses TRBV28 and TRBJ2-3; D is unclear. There are 13 residues in the CDR3. Deletions cut 7 bases from V and 3 bases from J, with 11 bases between. CDR1 is MDHEN, CDR2 SYDVKM, per germline.

The CDR3 region has the DNA TGTGCCAGCAGTTACCAGACAGGGGGCCAGCCCCAGCATTTT. Its translation is CASSYQTGGQPQHF. The chain uses TRBV6-5 and TRBJ1-5; the match to TRBD1 covers 10 bases. From germline, CDR1 is MNHEY and CDR2 SVGAGI. The CDR3 totals 14 residues. V lost 2 bases and J lost 7; bases outside the gene matches: 2.

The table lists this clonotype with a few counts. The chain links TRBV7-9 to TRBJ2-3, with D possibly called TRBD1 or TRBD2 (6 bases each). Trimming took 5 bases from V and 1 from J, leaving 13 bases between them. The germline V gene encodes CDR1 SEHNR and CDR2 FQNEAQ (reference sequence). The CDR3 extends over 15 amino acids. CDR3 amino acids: CASSQKGGGTDTQYF. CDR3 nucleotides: TGTGCCAGCAGCCAGAAGGGGGGTGGCACAGATACGCAGTATTTT. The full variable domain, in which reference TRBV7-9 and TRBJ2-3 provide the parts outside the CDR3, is DTGVSQNPRHKITKRGQNVTFRCDPISEHNRLYWYRQTLGQGPEFLTYFQNEAQLEKSRLLSDRFSAERPKGSFSTLEIQRTEQGDSAMYLCASSQKGGGTDTQYFGPGTRLTVL.